Listed here are 29 T cell receptor beta chains from one sample, sequenced in a study of cytomegalovirus exposure and HLA in healthy donors. The PCR ran on 60 Vbeta and 13 Jbeta primers. This table comes from immunoSEQ multiplex PCR, and its TCRdb copy is limited to in-frame clones, with some not included. The sample has about 140,000 clones; over 70% are singletons. The source material was PBMCs. Receptors originate from a man aged 18 to 35 in good health and CMV-seronegative.

This clone was observed a handful of times. The chain has TRBV2 and TRBJ2-5; 8 nucleotides line up with TRBD1. The J call may be wrong; the DNA end is better matched by TRBJ2-7. CDR3 length: 15 residues. Germline V gene data show CDR1 as SNHLY and CDR2 as FYNNEI. This chain's CDR3 is CASSEARTGFYEQYF. CDR3 nucleotide sequence: TGTGCCAGCAGTGAAGCTAGGACAGGGTTTTACGAGCAGTACTTC.

The V gene is TRBV10-1, the J gene TRBJ1-1; D ambiguous. V was pared by 2 bases and J by 6 bases, with 19 bases between. This CDR3 is 16 amino acids long. Germline V gene data show CDR1 as WNHNN and CDR2 as SYGVQD (reference sequence). The CDR3 coding sequence is TGCGCCAGCAGTGAGGACCTGCGAGGTAAGTATTCTGAAGCTTTCTTT. It encodes CASSEDLRGKYSEAFF.

The chain links TRBV7-2 to TRBJ2-1; the match to TRBD1 covers 9 bases. Germline CDR1 and CDR2: SGHTA and FQGNSA. The V gene end was trimmed by 11 bases and the J gene end by 7 bases; junction bases not matched to a gene: 12. The CDR3 has 14 residues. CDR3 DNA sequence: TGTGCCGCCCAAGAACAGGGGGCAGATAATGAGCAGTTCTTC. Its protein product is CAAQEQGADNEQFF.

The chain joins TRBV9 to TRBJ1-1; 8 nucleotides align to TRBD1. The CDR3 consists of 15 residues. The J segment lost 1 base and the V segment lost 0 bases, leaving 2 bases of the junction unmatched. The germline V gene has CDR1 SGDLS and CDR2 YYNGEE. The CDR3 protein is CASSVGTGWNTEAFF. CDR3 DNA: TGTGCCAGCAGCGTAGGGACAGGGTGGAACACTGAAGCTTTCTTT.

The V gene is TRBV7-6, the J gene TRBJ2-7; no firm D call. The CDR3 length is 14 residues. With 1 base removed from V and 2 bases from J, the gap between germline ends came to 9 bases. Germline V gene data show CDR1 as SGHVS and CDR2 as FNYEAQ. The CDR3 here is CASSLEVTAYEQYF. CDR3 nucleotides: TGTGCCAGCAGCTTAGAAGTCACGGCCTACGAGCAGTACTTC.

The gene calls are TRBV29-1 and TRBJ2-5, with 7 nucleotides matching TRBD1. Germline V lookup: CDR1 SQVTM, CDR2 ANQGSEA. V was pared by 6 bases and J by 2 bases, with 6 bases of the junction left unmatched. CDR3 length: 13 residues. CDR3 in amino acids: CSVLGTVQETQYF. The CDR3 DNA sequence: TGCAGCGTACTCGGGACAGTGCAAGAGACCCAGTACTTC.

The chain carries TRBV5-1 and TRBJ2-2, with D perhaps TRBD1 (6 bases). Germline lookup yields CDR1 SGHRS and CDR2 YFSETQ. The CDR3 is 15 amino acids. The ends were cut back, 0 bases at V and 4 bases at J, with 10 bases in the middle. CDR3 sequence (DNA): TGCGCCAGCAGCTTGGGGGGGCATGGCACCGGGGAGCTGTTTTTT. This translates into CASSLGGHGTGELFF.

This clone was detected a few times. The chain is built from TRBV6-1 and TRBJ1-1; tentative D call: TRBD1 (6 bases). The CDR3 spans 13 residues. Germline V CDR1 and CDR2: MNHNS, SASEGT. V lost 8 bases and J lost 9, with 19 bases in between. CDR3 DNA: TGTGCCAGCGGACCGGGGGGGCCCCGGCAAGCTTTCTTT. Translating it yields CASGPGGPRQAFF.

This clone has a handful of counts. The chain couples TRBV30 to TRBJ2-1; tentative D call: TRBD1 (6 bases). Germline CDR1 is GTSNPN and CDR2 is SVGIG (reference sequence). The CDR3 runs to 12 residues. V was shortened by 8 bases and J by 2 bases, with 10 bases between the two germline ends. The CDR3 nucleotides read TGTGCCCGCAGGACAGCCTACAATGAGCAGTTCTTC. The encoded protein is CARRTAYNEQFF.

The chain uses TRBV19 and TRBJ1-1; TRBD1 is a possible D gene (5 bases). Trimming took off 6 bases at V and 9 bases at J, with 14 bases between the two ends. The CDR3 is 12 residues long. Germline V gene data show CDR1 as LNHDA and CDR2 as SQIVND (reference sequence). The DNA for the CDR3 is TGTGCCAGTAGGATCGACAGTGACCAAGCTTTCTTT. Residues: CASRIDSDQAFF.

This rearrangement joins TRBV7-9 to TRBJ1-2, with D perhaps matching TRBD1 (5 bases). The CDR3 extends over 12 amino acids. CDR1 is SEHNR and CDR2 is FQNEAQ in the germline V gene (reference sequence). Deletions cut 4 bases from V and 6 bases from J, with 9 bases between. The CDR3 region has the DNA TGTGCCAGCAGCTCCGACAGAGATGGCTACACCTTC. Its protein is CASSSDRDGYTF.

This clone was picked up one time. J is TRBJ1-1 and V is TRBV18; D is unresolved. Germline assignment: CDR1 KGHSH and CDR2 LQKENI. V shed 3 bases and J shed 4 bases, with 12 bases lying between them. CDR3 length: 14 residues. The CDR3 coding sequence is TGTGCCAGCTCACCCCACCCGGCGGGCACTGAAGCTTTCTTT. Translating gives CASSPHPAGTEAFF.

The chain carries TRBV5-8 and TRBJ2-7, with a tentative D call TRBD1 (5 bases). Trimming cost V 5 bases and J 4 bases, with 10 bases left between them. Germline V gene lookup returns CDR1 SGHTS and CDR2 YDEGEE. CDR3 size: 12 residues. The CDR3 is CASRTVTYEQYF. CDR3 DNA sequence: TGTGCCAGCAGGACAGTCACTTACGAGCAGTACTTC.

The V and J genes are TRBV5-1 and TRBJ1-6; maybe TRBD1 (6 bases). The CDR3 is 16 residues long. CDR1 is SGHRS and CDR2 is YFSETQ in the germline V gene. The ends were cut back, 4 bases at V and 7 bases at J, with 18 bases in the middle. CDR3 nucleotide sequence: TGCGCCAGCAGCCCCTCGGGGGGGGCTTCCAATTCACCCCTCCACTTT. As protein: CASSPSGGASNSPLHF. Supplemented by reference TRBV5-1 and TRBJ1-6, the full variable domain reads KAGVTQTPRYLIKTRGQQVTLSCSPISGHRSVSWYQQTPGQGLQFLFEYFSETQRNKGNFPGRFSGRQFSNSRSEMNVSTLELGDSALYLCASSPSGGASNSPLHFGNGTRLTVT.

V usage is TRBV27 and J usage is TRBJ2-5; 8 bases align to TRBD1. The CDR3 extends over 15 amino acids. With V trimmed by 3 bases and J by 5 bases, 8 bases remained unmatched. Germline V gene lookup returns CDR1 MNHEY and CDR2 SMNVEV (reference sequence). The CDR3: CASSFRQGSLETQYF. The CDR3 coding sequence is TGTGCCAGCAGTTTTCGACAGGGGTCGCTGGAGACCCAGTACTTC.

The chain recombines TRBV6-1 with TRBJ1-4; no firm D call. The V and J ends lost 6 bases and 0 bases respectively, with 8 bases between them. CDR3 size: 14 residues. Germline CDR1 and CDR2: MNHNS and SASEGT. In DNA form, the CDR3 reads TGTGCCAGCAGCTTTCTCCCAACTAATGAAAAACTGTTTTTT. It codes for CASSFLPTNEKLFF.

The chain has TRBV27 and TRBJ1-5; D unresolved. Looked up from germline, CDR1 is MNHEY and CDR2 is SMNVEV (reference sequence). V lost 3 bases, J lost 4 bases, and 7 bases lay in between. CDR3 length equals 13 residues. CDR3 residues: CASSFGQNQPQHF. DNA of the CDR3: TGTGCCAGCAGTTTTGGGCAGAATCAGCCCCAGCATTTT.

The rearrangement links TRBV7-3 to TRBJ2-5, with D unresolved. This CDR3 is built from 13 residues. V lost 3 bases and J lost 2, with 7 bases in between. Germline CDR1 reads SGHTA; CDR2 reads FQGTGA. As DNA, the CDR3 is TGTGCCAGCAGCTTCAACGGTCAAGAGACCCAGTACTTC. It codes for CASSFNGQETQYF.

This chain uses TRBV7-9 with TRBJ2-7, with D possibly matching TRBD2 (5 bases). Per the germline V gene, CDR1 is SEHNR and CDR2 is FQNEAQ (reference sequence). This CDR3 comprises 15 residues. Deletions cut 8 bases from V and 4 bases from J, with 21 bases between. In DNA, the CDR3 is TGTGCCAGCGGAGGAGACACGCCTCTCTGGTACGAGCAGTACTTC. Amino acids: CASGGDTPLWYEQYF.

This sequence joins TRBV6-1 and TRBJ1-2, with D perhaps matching TRBD1 (6 bases). The germline V gene encodes CDR1 MNHNS and CDR2 SASEGT. The V end lost 6 bases, the J end lost 0 bases, and 14 bases lay between the germline ends. This CDR3 is built from 15 residues. CDR3 in DNA: TGTGCCAGCAGCCTCAGACAGGCCCCTAACTATGGCTACACCTTC. This encodes CASSLRQAPNYGYTF.

In this sample, this clone turned up a few times. The chain combines TRBV5-1 with TRBJ1-1; D is unclear. CDR1 is SGHRS, CDR2 YFSETQ, per germline. V dropped 6 bases and J dropped 9 bases, with 18 bases sitting between them. This CDR3 spans 13 amino acids. In DNA form, the CDR3 reads TGCGCCAGCACCCTGGAGGGAGTTAATCAAGCTTTCTTT. Translation: CASTLEGVNQAFF.

The sample holds one count of this clone. V usage is TRBV7-9 and J usage is TRBJ1-4; a possible D gene is TRBD1 (6 bases). The germline V gene encodes CDR1 SEHNR and CDR2 FQNEAQ (reference sequence). The V and J ends lost 5 bases and 0 bases respectively, with 13 bases between them. The CDR3 sequence is 16 residues long. CDR3 nucleotides: TGTGCCAGCAGCAGACCGGGACAATCAACTAATGAAAAACTGTTTTTT. Amino acids: CASSRPGQSTNEKLFF. The variable domain in full, with the rest retrieved from reference TRBV7-9 and TRBJ1-4, is DTGVSQNPRHKITKRGQNVTFRCDPISEHNRLYWYRQTLGQGPEFLTYFQNEAQLEKSRLLSDRFSAERPKGSFSTLEIQRTEQGDSAMYLCASSRPGQSTNEKLFFGSGTQLSVL.

The chain couples TRBV6-1 to TRBJ2-7, with D perhaps TRBD2 (6 bases). The CDR3 runs 14 residues. V gave up 1 base and J gave up 3 bases, with 10 bases separating them. Germline V gives CDR1 MNHNS, CDR2 SASEGT. CDR3 DNA sequence: TGTGCCAGCAGTGAAGGACCGCGGGGCTACGAGCAGTACTTC. It translates to CASSEGPRGYEQYF.

This clone was picked up a small number of times. The same CDR3 is also encoded by other DNA sequences in this sample. The rearrangement joins TRBV4-3 to TRBJ1-6, with D unresolved. CDR1 and CDR2 (germline): LGHNA, YSLEER. The V end lost 0 bases, the J end lost 9 bases, and 6 bases lay between the germline ends. This CDR3 is 13 amino acids long. The CDR3: CASSQDSSSPLHF. The DNA for the CDR3 is TGCGCCAGCAGCCAAGATTCGTCTTCACCCCTCCACTTT.

V is TRBV27 and J is TRBJ2-1, with 9 bases lining up with TRBD2. After removal of 8 bases from V and 5 bases from J, the junction contained 10 bases not matched to a gene. The CDR3 extends over 15 amino acids. Germline CDR1 MNHEY, CDR2 SMNVEV (reference sequence). The CDR3 loop reads CASGDSGLANNEQFF. The CDR3 nucleotides are TGTGCCAGCGGTGACTCGGGACTAGCAAACAATGAGCAGTTCTTC.

V usage is TRBV6-6 and J usage is TRBJ2-1, with TRBD1 matching over 9 bases. The ends lost 6 bases at V and 8 bases at J; junction bases unmatched: 14. The CDR3 covers 16 residues. Germline loops: CDR1 MNHNY, CDR2 SVGAGI (reference sequence). The CDR3 sequence: CASSTGRDRVVDEQFF. The CDR3 DNA reads TGTGCCAGCAGCACGGGCCGGGACAGGGTTGTGGATGAGCAGTTCTTC.

This clone appeared once. V and J are TRBV6-6 and TRBJ1-2, with 8 bases matching TRBD1. CDR3 length: 15 residues. Germline V gene sequence: CDR1 MNHNY, CDR2 SVGAGI (reference sequence). V shed 2 bases and J 6 bases; nucleotides not matched to a gene: 8. This chain's CDR3 is CASSYEPGQANGYTF. In nucleotides, the CDR3 is TGTGCCAGCAGTTACGAGCCGGGACAGGCGAATGGCTACACCTTC.

J is TRBJ2-7 and V is TRBV6-1; 7 bases are a match to TRBD1. Unmatched junction bases numbered 14, after V lost 7 bases and J lost 5 bases. The CDR3 is 15 amino acids. The germline gives CDR1 MNHNS, CDR2 SASEGT. The chain's CDR3 is CASNGKGANIDEQYF. The CDR3 DNA reads TGTGCCAGCAATGGGAAGGGGGCCAACATCGACGAGCAGTACTTC.

This clone was observed a handful of times. The V gene is TRBV9, the J gene TRBJ1-1; D gene uncertain. Germline loops: CDR1 SGDLS, CDR2 YYNGEE. Trimming removed 3 bases at V and 3 bases at J, with 21 bases between. The CDR3 runs to 17 residues. CDR3 amino acids: CASSAPLTREMDTEAFF. The CDR3 DNA sequence: TGTGCCAGCAGCGCACCGCTAACGCGGGAGATGGACACTGAAGCTTTCTTT.